The T cell receptor (beta chain) under discussion was sequenced for a study of T cell repertoires in cytomegalovirus infection. Study-wide context: Indications came from public TCR beta signatures; they pointed to CMV infection and to a matching HLA type. Study-wide points: Dominant in the ex vivo response were TCR beta clonotypes restricted by HLA-C and specific for CMV.

TCRdb reanalysed the reads using MiXCR and keeps one entry per CDR3 protein. The data contain about 920,000 distinct CDR3 sequences, 31% of them seen just once; the ten biggest clones take up around 15%. For this clonotype: What it binds is not known.

This CDR3 has 14 amino acids. V lost 0 bases, J lost 10 bases, and 10 bases lay in between. The germline V gene has CDR1 MNHNY and CDR2 SVGAGI (reference sequence). This sample comprised cultured CD8+ T cells from PBMCs, obtained from culture after CMV antigen stimulation. The rearrangement joins TRBV6-6 to TRBJ1-6, with D uncertain. The clonotype was recovered from a human donor in good health (CMV status not recorded). Some clones in this sample may be carry-over from other donors' samples. CDR3 amino acids: CASSYSKGVSPLHF. In DNA, the CDR3 is TGTGCCAGCAGTTACTCGAAAGGCGTGTCACCCCTCCACTTT.